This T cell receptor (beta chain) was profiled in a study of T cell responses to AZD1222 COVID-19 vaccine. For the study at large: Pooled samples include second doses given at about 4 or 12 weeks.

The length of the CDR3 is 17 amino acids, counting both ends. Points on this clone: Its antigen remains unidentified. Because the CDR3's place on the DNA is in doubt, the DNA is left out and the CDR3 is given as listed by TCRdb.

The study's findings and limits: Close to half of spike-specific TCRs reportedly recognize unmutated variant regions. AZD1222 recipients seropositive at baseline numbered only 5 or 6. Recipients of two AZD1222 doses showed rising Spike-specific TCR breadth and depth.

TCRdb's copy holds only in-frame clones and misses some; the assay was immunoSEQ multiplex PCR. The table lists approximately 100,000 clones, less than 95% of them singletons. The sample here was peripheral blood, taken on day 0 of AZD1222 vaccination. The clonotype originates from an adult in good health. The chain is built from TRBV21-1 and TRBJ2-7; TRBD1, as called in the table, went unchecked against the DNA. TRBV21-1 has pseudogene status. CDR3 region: CASSNWGLGARAHEQYF.